The rows below give T cell receptor beta chains drawn from one sample of a study of Graves' ophthalmopathy and Graves' hyperthyroidism. Via MiXCR, TCRdb re-called the multiplex PCR reads, giving one row per CDR3 protein. The sample records 740,000 or so distinct CDR3 sequences, 40% being singletons. The specimen sequenced was peripheral blood. These receptors originate from an adult man with Graves' ophthalmopathy. Each CDR3 is given without its conserved first and last residue. D genes are given only for firm matches.

v_call,j_call,d_call,cdr3_length,cdr3_aa
TRBV6-5,TRBJ2-5,TRBD2,11,ASSYRTSGTQH
TRBV6-1,TRBJ2-5,-,9,ASAAGETQY
TRBV15,TRBJ1-5,-,10,ATSKQDQPQH
TRBV7-9,TRBJ1-4,TRBD1,13,ASSLSSGGNEKLF
TRBV9,TRBJ1-1,-,11,ASSVAPDTEAF
TRBV20-1,TRBJ1-3,TRBD1,13,SARPGTGEGNTIY
TRBV2,TRBJ2-5,TRBD2,12,ASSPGGGVETQY
TRBV10-3,TRBJ1-2,TRBD1,11,ASGGQGIHGYT
TRBV5-4,TRBJ2-7,TRBD2,12,ASSLTGLDYEQY
TRBV20-1,TRBJ2-7,-,12,SASLEGSDYEQY
TRBV12-3/TRBV12-4,TRBJ2-7,-,11,ASIPSGGLEQY
TRBV7-9,TRBJ1-2,-,11,ASSPLGEALNF
TRBV12-3/TRBV12-4,TRBJ2-2,-,13,ASSADNANTGELF
TRBV19,TRBJ2-7,TRBD2,12,ASSPGTITYEQY
TRBV7-9,TRBJ2-5,-,13,ASSQAPTGQETQY
TRBV20-1,TRBJ1-1,TRBD1,11,SAGGTGYTEAF
TRBV4-3,TRBJ1-2,-,11,ASSPILGEGYT
TRBV29-1,TRBJ1-1,-,11,SVARFAGSEAF
TRBV7-9,TRBJ2-5,-,11,ASRRLVRETQY
TRBV20-1,TRBJ2-7,TRBD1,12,SAAGTAHSYEQY
TRBV7-9,TRBJ1-4,-,13,ASSLEAATNEKLF
TRBV7-8,TRBJ1-3,TRBD1,13,ASSSYRGAGNTIY
TRBV29-1,TRBJ1-5,-,12,SVPRSGTGQPQH
TRBV7-9,TRBJ2-7,TRBD2,11,ASSLAGADEQC
TRBV7-2,TRBJ2-7,-,14,ASSPPGAPKGYEQY
TRBV25-1,TRBJ2-6,-,12,ASRENSGANVPT
TRBV7-2,TRBJ2-3,-,13,ASSLKPGGTDTQY
TRBV20-1,TRBJ1-2,TRBD1,14,SASAWSPTGSDGYT
TRBV5-5,TRBJ2-6,-,13,ASSLAGSGANVLT
TRBV6-1,TRBJ1-2,TRBD1,13,ASSYYFDRADGYT
TRBV20-1,TRBJ1-1,-,9,SAFESFEAF
TRBV2,TRBJ1-1,-,14,ASSIEGGRTNTEAF
TRBV9,TRBJ1-1,TRBD1,14,ASSETGGRANTEAF
TRBV29-1,TRBJ2-2,-,12,SVALAAVTGELF
TRBV10-1,TRBJ1-6,TRBD1,13,ASSYTTGENSPLH
TRBV5-5,TRBJ1-2,TRBD1,12,ASSLGWTGESYT
TRBV7-9,TRBJ1-2,-,9,ASRAQGGYT
TRBV12-3/TRBV12-4,TRBJ1-1,TRBD1,12,ASSRTGVNTEAF
TRBV7-9,TRBJ1-1,-,10,ASSLAATEAF
TRBV19,TRBJ1-1,-,12,ASNIPGLNTEAF
TRBV7-9,TRBJ2-2,TRBD1,14,ASSRKLTGPIGELF
TRBV11-2,TRBJ1-4,-,11,ASSLAGTEKLF